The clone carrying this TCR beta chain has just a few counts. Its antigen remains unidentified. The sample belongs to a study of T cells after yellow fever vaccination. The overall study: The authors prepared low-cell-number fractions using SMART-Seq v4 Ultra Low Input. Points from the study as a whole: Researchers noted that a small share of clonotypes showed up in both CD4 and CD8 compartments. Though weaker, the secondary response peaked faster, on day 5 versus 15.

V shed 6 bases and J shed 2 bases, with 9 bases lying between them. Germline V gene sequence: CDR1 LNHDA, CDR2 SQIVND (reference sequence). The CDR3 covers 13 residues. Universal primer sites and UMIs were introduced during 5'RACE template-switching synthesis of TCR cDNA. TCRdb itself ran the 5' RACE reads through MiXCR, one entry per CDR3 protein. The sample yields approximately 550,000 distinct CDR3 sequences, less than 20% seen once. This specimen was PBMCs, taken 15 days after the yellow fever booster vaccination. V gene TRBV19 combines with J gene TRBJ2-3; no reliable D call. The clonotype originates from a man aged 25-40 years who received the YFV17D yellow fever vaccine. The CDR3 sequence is CASRDGPTDTQYF. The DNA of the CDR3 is TGTGCCAGTAGGGACGGACCCACAGATACGCAGTATTTT.